The 20 T cell receptor beta chains listed next were all sequenced from one sample in a study of early T cells in non-severe SARS-CoV-2 infection. In TCRdb, the 5' RACE reads were re-called with MiXCR into one record per CDR3 protein. The repertoire holds around 82,000 distinct CDR3 sequences, with roughly 14% as singletons. The sample was whole blood. Receptors originate from an adult who was a healthcare worker with PCR-confirmed SARS-CoV-2 infection or an uninfected control (not recorded which).

This rearrangement joins TRBV7-3 to TRBJ2-3; 11 bases are shared with TRBD2. The germline V gene has CDR1 SGHTA and CDR2 FQGTGA. J lost 2 bases, V lost 5 bases, and 3 bases had no gene match. This CDR3 region has 15 residues. CDR3 nucleotide sequence: TGTGCCAGCAGCCGACTAGCGGGAATCACAGATACGCAGTATTTT. It specifies CASSRLAGITDTQYF.

This clonotype was counted ten times or more. The chain combines TRBV11-2 with TRBJ1-6; D ambiguous. Germline V gene sequence: CDR1 SGHAT, CDR2 FQNNGV. This CDR3 contains 14 residues. V shed 1 base and J shed 5 bases, with 6 bases lying between them. CDR3 bases: TGTGCCAGCAGCTTAGTGTCCAATAATTCACCCCTCCACTTT. It is translated as CASSLVSNNSPLHF.

The V call is TRBV11-2, the J call TRBJ2-2; D uncertain. This CDR3 has 14 residues. Trimming removed 3 bases at V and 1 base at J, with 6 bases between. Germline values: CDR1 SGHAT, CDR2 FQNNGV. CDR3 bases: TGTGCCAGCAGCTTCCTCGGGAACACCGGGGAGCTGTTTTTT. Protein product: CASSFLGNTGELFF.

There are many counts of this clonotype. The chain joins TRBV6-1 to TRBJ1-1; D is undetermined. The CDR3 has 14 residues. Germline assignment: CDR1 MNHNS and CDR2 SASEGT. Deletions cut 8 bases from V and 3 bases from J, with 16 bases between. The CDR3 DNA follows: TGTGCCAGCCGACCTTTAGGAGGTTACACTGAAGCTTTCTTT. This sequence encodes CASRPLGGYTEAFF.

For the CDR3, the DNA is TGTGCCAGCAGCCCTCTAGTTCGGAGGACAGATACGCAGTATTTT. Its translation: CASSPLVRRTDTQYF. The chain has TRBV7-9 and TRBJ2-3, with D possibly being TRBD2 (5 bases). The CDR3 runs to 15 residues. The V gene's germline CDR1 is SEHNR and CDR2 FQNEAQ (reference sequence). The germline V and J ends were trimmed by 5 bases and 3 bases, with 15 bases remaining between them.

The J gene is TRBJ2-1, the V gene TRBV12-3 or TRBV12-4; D call uncertain. There are 14 residues in the CDR3. Trimming removed 7 bases at V and 10 bases at J, with 20 bases between. The CDR3, as DNA: TGTGCCAGCACCCTACTCGAGGTATCTACAGAGCAGTTCTTC. This codes for CASTLLEVSTEQFF.

There are a few counts of this clonotype. V is TRBV5-1 and J is TRBJ2-3; 8 bases line up with TRBD2. The CDR3 length is 16 residues. Germline V gene sequence: CDR1 SGHRS, CDR2 YFSETQ. The V gene end was trimmed by 0 bases and the J gene end by 2 bases; junction bases not matched to a gene: 5. In DNA, the CDR3 is TGCGCCAGCAGCTTGGTTGCGGGGGGAACCACAGATACGCAGTATTTT. Its translation: CASSLVAGGTTDTQYF. Full variable domain (missing parts from reference TRBV5-1 and TRBJ2-3): KAGVTQTPRYLIKTRGQQVTLSCSPISGHRSVSWYQQTPGQGLQFLFEYFSETQRNKGNFPGRFSGRQFSNSRSEMNVSTLELGDSALYLCASSLVAGGTTDTQYFGPGTRLTVL.

There are many counts of this clonotype. This rearrangement joins TRBV7-9 to TRBJ2-3; 13 bases are a match to TRBD2. CDR1 is SEHNR, CDR2 FQNEAQ, per germline (reference sequence). V dropped 5 bases and J dropped 0; count of bases not matched to a gene: 5. The length of the CDR3 is 17 residues. CDR3 DNA sequence: TGTGCCAGCAGCCCAAGACTAGCGGGGGGCAGCACAGATACGCAGTATTTT. Protein sequence: CASSPRLAGGSTDTQYF. Drawing the rest from reference TRBV7-9 and TRBJ2-3, the complete variable domain is DTGVSQNPRHKITKRGQNVTFRCDPISEHNRLYWYRQTLGQGPEFLTYFQNEAQLEKSRLLSDRFSAERPKGSFSTLEIQRTEQGDSAMYLCASSPRLAGGSTDTQYFGPGTRLTVL.

The CDR3: CAISDLRADYGYTF. The DNA for the CDR3 is TGTGCCATCAGTGATTTAAGGGCGGACTATGGCTACACCTTC. V is TRBV10-3 and J is TRBJ1-2; the D is unclear. V dropped 3 bases and J dropped 3 bases, with 11 bases sitting between them. Per the germline V gene, CDR1 is ENHRY and CDR2 is SYGVKD. CDR3 length equals 14 residues.

This clonotype appeared many times. The gene calls are TRBV10-3 and TRBJ2-3, with no clear D. In germline, CDR1 is ENHRY, CDR2 SYGVKD. This CDR3 spans 14 amino acids. Trimming shortened V by 0 bases and J by 4 bases, and 8 bases separated the two germline ends. The CDR3, as DNA: TGTGCCATCAGTGAGTCAGGGAAGGCAGATACGCAGTATTTT. Translation gives CAISESGKADTQYF.

This clonotype was recorded many times. The rearrangement links TRBV19 to TRBJ1-5; D remains ambiguous. V lost 1 base to trimming and J lost 1 base, with 5 bases between them. Germline V gene lookup returns CDR1 LNHDA and CDR2 SQIVND (reference sequence). The CDR3 loop spans 14 amino acids. The CDR3 here is CASSIVNSNQPQHF. The CDR3 DNA sequence: TGTGCCAGTAGTATAGTGAACAGCAATCAGCCCCAGCATTTT.

A few counts support this clonotype. CDR3 region: CASNPGGPEAFF. In nucleotides, the CDR3 is TGTGCCAGCAATCCCGGTGGTCCTGAAGCTTTCTTT. The chain recombines TRBV2 with TRBJ1-1; D not certain. V shed 7 bases and J shed 6 bases, with 12 bases lying between them. This CDR3 region has 12 residues. From germline, CDR1 is SNHLY and CDR2 FYNNEI.

The V and J genes are TRBV7-2 and TRBJ1-1; D is undetermined. V lost 8 bases and J 4 bases, leaving 14 bases between the germline ends. CDR3 size: 13 residues. Germline V gives CDR1 SGHTA, CDR2 FQGNSA. The CDR3 here is CASLPRRTTEAFF. CDR3 sequence (DNA): TGTGCCAGCCTCCCGAGGCGTACCACTGAAGCTTTCTTT.

The chain links TRBV7-9 to TRBJ2-7; D perhaps matches TRBD1 (6 bases). CDR1 is SEHNR, CDR2 FQNEAQ, per germline (reference sequence). This CDR3 has 11 residues. The V gene lost 5 bases and the J gene lost 6 bases, with 8 bases spanning the gap. In nucleotides, the CDR3 is TGTGCCAGCAGCGGACAGTCCGAGCAGTACGTC. Protein sequence: CASSGQSEQYV.

This clonotype showed up just a few times. The genes are TRBV10-1 and TRBJ1-5; a weak D match, TRBD1 (6 bases). This CDR3 is built from 13 residues. Trimming removed 2 bases at V and 7 bases at J, with 9 bases between. Germline CDR1 and CDR2: WNHNN and SYGVQD (reference sequence). The CDR3 spells CASSERGLQPQHF. DNA for the CDR3: TGCGCCAGCAGTGAGAGGGGGTTGCAGCCCCAGCATTTT.

This clonotype was seen many times. The chain uses TRBV5-4 and TRBJ2-3, with TRBD2 matching 13 bases. V was pared by 3 bases and J by 3 bases, with 19 bases of the junction left unmatched. The CDR3 runs to 21 residues. Looked up from germline, CDR1 is SGHNT and CDR2 is YYREEE (reference sequence). The CDR3 DNA is TGTGCCAGCAGCTCCCCCCTGGAGCCCGTTACTAGCGGGGGGGCAACAGATACGCAGTATTTT. Protein sequence: CASSSPLEPVTSGGATDTQYF.

There are a few counts of this clonotype. The rearrangement links TRBV11-2 to TRBJ1-5; D is unresolved. The CDR3 covers 19 residues. Germline CDR1 is SGHAT and CDR2 is FQNNGV. Trimming left V 2 bases short and J 2 bases short, with 22 bases between. The CDR3 spells CASSLLPPDNQEGNQPQHF. The CDR3 region has the DNA TGTGCCAGCAGCTTATTACCCCCTGATAATCAGGAGGGCAATCAGCCCCAGCATTTT. Combining the CDR3 with reference TRBV11-2 and TRBJ1-5 gives the whole variable domain EAGVAQSPRYKIIEKRQSVAFWCNPISGHATLYWYQQILGQGPKLLIQFQNNGVVDDSQLPKDRFSAERLKGVDSTLKIQPAKLEDSAVYLCASSLLPPDNQEGNQPQHFGDGTRLSIL.

There are a few counts of this clonotype. This sequence joins TRBV6-7 and TRBJ1-5; TRBD1 is a possible D gene (5 bases). TRBV6-7 is reported as an ORF; its role is uncertain. This CDR3 spans 15 amino acids. V lost 2 bases to trimming and J lost 3 bases, with 11 bases between them. DNA of the CDR3: TGTGCCAGCAGTTACGACGCAGGGACCAATCAGCCCCAGCATTTT. This translates into CASSYDAGTNQPQHF.

The chain employs TRBV7-2 and TRBJ2-1; TRBD2 agrees at 7 bases. Germline CDR1 and CDR2: SGHTA and FQGNSA. There are 16 residues in the CDR3. V lost 1 base to trimming and J lost 3 bases; unmatched junction nucleotides: 6. The CDR3 nucleotides read TGTGCCAGCAGCTTAGATGGGCGGGGGTACTACAATGAGCAGTTCTTC. The encoded protein is CASSLDGRGYYNEQFF.

This clonotype was seen at least ten times. V is TRBV20-1 and J is TRBJ1-2; D unresolved. The ends were cut back, 3 bases at V and 7 bases at J, with 15 bases in the middle. The CDR3 totals 13 residues. CDR1 and CDR2 from the germline V gene are DFQATT and SNEGSKA (reference sequence). In nucleotides, the CDR3 is TGCAGTGCTAGCCCCGGAGCCCTCGGTGGCTACACCTTC. This codes for CSASPGALGGYTF.